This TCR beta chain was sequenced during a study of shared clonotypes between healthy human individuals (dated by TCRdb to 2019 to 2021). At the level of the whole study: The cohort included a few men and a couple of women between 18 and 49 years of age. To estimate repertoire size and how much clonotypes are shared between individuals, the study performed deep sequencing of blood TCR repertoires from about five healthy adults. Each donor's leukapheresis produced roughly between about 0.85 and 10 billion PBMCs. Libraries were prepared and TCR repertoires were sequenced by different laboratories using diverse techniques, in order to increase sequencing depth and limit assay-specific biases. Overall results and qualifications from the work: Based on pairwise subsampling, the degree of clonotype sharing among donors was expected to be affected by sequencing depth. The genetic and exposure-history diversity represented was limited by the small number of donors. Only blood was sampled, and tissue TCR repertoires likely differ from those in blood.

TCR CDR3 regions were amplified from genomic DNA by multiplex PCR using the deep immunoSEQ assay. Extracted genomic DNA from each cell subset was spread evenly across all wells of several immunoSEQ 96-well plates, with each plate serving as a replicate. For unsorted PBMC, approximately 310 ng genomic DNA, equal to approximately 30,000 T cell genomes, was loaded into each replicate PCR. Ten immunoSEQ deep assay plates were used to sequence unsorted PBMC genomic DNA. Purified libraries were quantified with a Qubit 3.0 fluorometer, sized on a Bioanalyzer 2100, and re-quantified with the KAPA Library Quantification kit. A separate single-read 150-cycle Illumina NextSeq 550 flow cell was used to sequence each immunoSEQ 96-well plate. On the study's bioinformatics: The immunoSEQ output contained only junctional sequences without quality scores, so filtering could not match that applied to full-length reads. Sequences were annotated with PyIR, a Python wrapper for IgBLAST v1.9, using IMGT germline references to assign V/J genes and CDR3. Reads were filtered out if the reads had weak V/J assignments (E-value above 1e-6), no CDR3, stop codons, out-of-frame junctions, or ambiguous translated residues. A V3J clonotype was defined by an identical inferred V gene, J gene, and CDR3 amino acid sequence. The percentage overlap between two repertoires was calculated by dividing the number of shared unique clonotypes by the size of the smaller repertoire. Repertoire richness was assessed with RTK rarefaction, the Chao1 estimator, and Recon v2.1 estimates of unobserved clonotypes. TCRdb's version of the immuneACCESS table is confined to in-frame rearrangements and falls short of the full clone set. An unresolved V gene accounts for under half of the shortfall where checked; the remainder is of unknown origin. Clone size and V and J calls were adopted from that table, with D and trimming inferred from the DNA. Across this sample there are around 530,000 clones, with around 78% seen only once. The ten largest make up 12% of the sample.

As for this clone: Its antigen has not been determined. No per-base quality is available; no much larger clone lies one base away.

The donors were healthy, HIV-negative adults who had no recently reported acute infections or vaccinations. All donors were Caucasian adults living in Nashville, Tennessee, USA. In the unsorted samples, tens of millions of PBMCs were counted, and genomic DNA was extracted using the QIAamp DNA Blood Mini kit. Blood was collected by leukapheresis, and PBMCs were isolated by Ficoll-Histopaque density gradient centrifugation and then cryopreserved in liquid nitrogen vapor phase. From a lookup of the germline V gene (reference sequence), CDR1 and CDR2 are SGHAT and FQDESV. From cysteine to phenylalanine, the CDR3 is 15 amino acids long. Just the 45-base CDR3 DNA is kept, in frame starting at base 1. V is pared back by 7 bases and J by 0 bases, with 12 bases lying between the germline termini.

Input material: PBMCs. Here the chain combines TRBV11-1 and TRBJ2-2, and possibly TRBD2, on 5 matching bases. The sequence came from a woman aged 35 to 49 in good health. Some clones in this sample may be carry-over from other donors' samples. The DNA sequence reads TGTGCCAGCACCAAGAGGACTGCGAACACCGGGGAGCTGTTTTTT. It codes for CASTKRTANTGELFF.